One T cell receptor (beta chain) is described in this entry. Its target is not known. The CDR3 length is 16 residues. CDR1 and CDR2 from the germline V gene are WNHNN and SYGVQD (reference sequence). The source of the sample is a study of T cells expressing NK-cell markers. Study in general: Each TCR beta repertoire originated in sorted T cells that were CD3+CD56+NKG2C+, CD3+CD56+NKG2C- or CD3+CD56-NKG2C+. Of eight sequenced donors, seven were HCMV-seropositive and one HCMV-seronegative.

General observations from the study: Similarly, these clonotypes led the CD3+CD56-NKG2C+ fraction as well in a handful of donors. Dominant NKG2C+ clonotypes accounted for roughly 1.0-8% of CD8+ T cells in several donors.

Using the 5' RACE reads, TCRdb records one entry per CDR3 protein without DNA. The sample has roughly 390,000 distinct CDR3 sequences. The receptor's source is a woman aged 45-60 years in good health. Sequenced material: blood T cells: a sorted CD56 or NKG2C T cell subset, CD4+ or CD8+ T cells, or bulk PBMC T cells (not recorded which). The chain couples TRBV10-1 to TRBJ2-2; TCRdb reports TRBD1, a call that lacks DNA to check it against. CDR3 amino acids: CASSESMQGVTGELFF.